Detailed here is one TCR beta chain. The antigen remains unidentified. Time point indicated: late sampling 161 to 241 days after vaccination in a few convalescent patients. The treatment here: approximately 9-day PBMC culture with coronavirus spike peptide pools or control peptides (ViraFEST assay). Expanded clonotypes were found by TCR sequencing after peptide-pool stimulation (ViraFEST). CDR1 SGHVS and CDR2 FQNEAQ come from the germline V gene. V was pared by 3 bases and J by 8 bases, with 16 bases between. CDR3 length equals 14 residues. This sample was included in a study of vaccination and CD4 T cells after COVID-19. Study-wide points: The rise in median SARS-CoV-2-reactive clonotypes, from about 20 to 38, was not significant.

CD4+ T cells that had been cultured provided DNA sequenced with the Oncomine TCR Beta short-read assay. One entry per CDR3 protein, called by TCRdb with MiXCR from the PCR reads. The data contain 20,000 to 25,000 distinct CDR3 sequences, 30% to 45% of them singletons. This TCR came from a human donor who had recovered from COVID-19. The input for sequencing was CD4+ T cells from blood, cultured in vitro, taken about 7 months after SARS-CoV-2 vaccination. This chain uses TRBV7-8 with TRBJ1-2; the D gene is possibly TRBD1 (6 bases). The CDR3, as DNA: TGTGCCAGCAGCTTGGCTCCCGGGACATTAGGCTACACCTTC. Protein: CASSLAPGTLGYTF.